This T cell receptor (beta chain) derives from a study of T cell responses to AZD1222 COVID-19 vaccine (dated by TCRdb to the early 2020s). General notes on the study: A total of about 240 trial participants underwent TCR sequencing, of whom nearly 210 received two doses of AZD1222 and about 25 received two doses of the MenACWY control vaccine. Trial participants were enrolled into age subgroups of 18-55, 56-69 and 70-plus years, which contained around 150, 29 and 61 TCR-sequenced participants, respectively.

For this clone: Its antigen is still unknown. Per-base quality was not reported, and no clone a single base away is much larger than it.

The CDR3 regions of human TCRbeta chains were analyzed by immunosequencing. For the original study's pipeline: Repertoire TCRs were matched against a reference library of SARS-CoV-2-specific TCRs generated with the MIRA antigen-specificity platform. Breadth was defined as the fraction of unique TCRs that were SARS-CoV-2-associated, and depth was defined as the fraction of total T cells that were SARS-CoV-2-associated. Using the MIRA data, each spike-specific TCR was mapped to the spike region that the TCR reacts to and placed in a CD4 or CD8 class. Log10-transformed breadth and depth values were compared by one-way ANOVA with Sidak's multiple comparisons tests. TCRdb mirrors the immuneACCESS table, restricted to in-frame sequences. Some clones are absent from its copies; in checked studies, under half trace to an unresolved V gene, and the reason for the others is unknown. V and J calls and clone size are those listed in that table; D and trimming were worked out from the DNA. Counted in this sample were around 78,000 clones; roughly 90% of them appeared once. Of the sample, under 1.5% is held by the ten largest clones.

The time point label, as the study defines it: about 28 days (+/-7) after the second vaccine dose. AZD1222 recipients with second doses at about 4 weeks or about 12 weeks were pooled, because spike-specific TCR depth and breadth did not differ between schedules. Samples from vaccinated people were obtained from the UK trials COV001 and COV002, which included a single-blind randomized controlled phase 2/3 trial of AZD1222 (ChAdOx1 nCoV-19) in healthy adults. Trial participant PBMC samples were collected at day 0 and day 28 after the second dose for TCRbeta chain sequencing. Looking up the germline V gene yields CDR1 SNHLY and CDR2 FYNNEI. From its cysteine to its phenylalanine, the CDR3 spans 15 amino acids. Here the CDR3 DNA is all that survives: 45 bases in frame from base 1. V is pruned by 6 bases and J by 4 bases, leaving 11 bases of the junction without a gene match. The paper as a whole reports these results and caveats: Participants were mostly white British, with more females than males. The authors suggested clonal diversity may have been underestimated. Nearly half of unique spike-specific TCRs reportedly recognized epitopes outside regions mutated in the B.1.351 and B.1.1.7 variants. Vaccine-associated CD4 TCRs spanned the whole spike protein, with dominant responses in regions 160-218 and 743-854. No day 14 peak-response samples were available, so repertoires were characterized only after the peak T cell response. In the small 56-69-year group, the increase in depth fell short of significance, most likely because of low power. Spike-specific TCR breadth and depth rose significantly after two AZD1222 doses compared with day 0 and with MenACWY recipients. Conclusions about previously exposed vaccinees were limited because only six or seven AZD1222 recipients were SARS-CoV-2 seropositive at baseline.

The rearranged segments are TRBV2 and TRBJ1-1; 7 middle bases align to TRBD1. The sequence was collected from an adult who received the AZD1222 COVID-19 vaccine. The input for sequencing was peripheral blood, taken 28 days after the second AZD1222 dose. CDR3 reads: CASSRTGAGGTEAFF. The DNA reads TGTGCCAGCAGCCGTACAGGGGCCGGTGGCACTGAAGCTTTCTTT.